This paragraph covers one T cell receptor (beta chain) sequence. Using immunoSEQ multiplex PCR, the repertoire was profiled, and TCRdb retains in-frame clones only, with some absent. The table records over 75,000 clones, about four fifths of them present only once. This sample is part of a study of radiotherapy plus CTLA-4 blockade in lung cancer. Deletions cut 7 bases from V and 1 base from J, with 7 bases between. Germline loops: CDR1 MDHEN, CDR2 SYDVKM. This CDR3 has 12 amino acids. The V gene is TRBV28, the J gene TRBJ1-1; D unclear. This TCR came from a human donor with non-small cell lung cancer who had stable disease on radiotherapy plus ipilimumab. Sequenced here: peripheral blood, sampled from a patient treated with radiotherapy plus ipilimumab. Written as DNA, the CDR3 is TGTGCCAGCATGATACGGAACACTGAAGCTTTCTTT. Its protein product is CASMIRNTEAFF.